This is a list of T cell receptor beta chains from one sample in a study of T-cell memory formation after mild COVID-19. A single record per CDR3 protein comes from TCRdb applying MiXCR to the 5' RACE reads. Among 350,000 to 500,000 distinct CDR3 sequences listed, under 20% were seen once. Material for sequencing was PBMCs or a T cell subset sorted from them (not recorded which). These receptors all stem from a man between 18 and 29 years old who had mild COVID-19 (a few samples of this study predate the infection). Cell type and time point are not known. Both conserved end residues are part of each CDR3. A D gene is named only where the DNA matches it firmly. Clone size appears in some rows only: once, few, many, or a class for an expanded clone.

CASSLGSYQPQHF TGTGCCAGCAGCTTGGGGAGTTATCAGCCCCAGCATTTT - TRBV7-2 - 13 TRBJ1-5
CASSWTGVDNEQFF TGTGCCAGCAGCTGGACAGGGGTGGACAATGAGCAGTTCTTC few TRBV7-9 TRBD1 14 TRBJ2-1
CASSLSGGDTQYF TGTGCCAGCAGCCTCTCCGGAGGAGATACGCAGTATTTT many TRBV3-1 - 13 TRBJ2-3
CASSLGRTMNTEAFF TGTGCCAGCAGCTTAGGCCGGACAATGAACACTGAAGCTTTCTTT few TRBV11-1 - 15 TRBJ1-1
CASSLDSLAKNIQYF TGCGCCAGCAGCTTGGACAGCCTAGCCAAAAACATTCAGTACTTC few TRBV5-1 - 15 TRBJ2-4
CSASWDRGFGGYTF TGCAGTGCTAGCTGGGACAGGGGTTTTGGTGGCTACACCTTC - TRBV20-1 TRBD1 14 TRBJ1-2
CASSRDPGVVKNIQYF TGTGCCAGCAGCCGGGACCCGGGGGTTGTCAAAAACATTCAGTACTTC few TRBV6-1 - 16 TRBJ2-4
CSANRLGVNIQYF TGCAGTGCTAACAGGCTCGGGGTCAACATTCAGTACTTC few TRBV20-1 - 13 TRBJ2-4
CASSVQTAWDYNEQFF TGTGCCAGCAGCGTGCAGACGGCCTGGGATTACAATGAGCAGTTCTTC - TRBV6-1 - 16 TRBJ2-1
CATGQSSRGYTF TGTGCCACCGGACAGTCGTCTCGGGGCTACACCTTC few TRBV6-5 - 12 TRBJ1-2
CASSLGRLNRNQPQHF TGTGCCAGCAGCTTAGGCAGGCTAAACCGGAATCAGCCCCAGCATTTT once TRBV7-8 - 16 TRBJ1-5
CASSHRLAGGPGTGELFF TGCGCCAGCAGCCACCGACTAGCGGGGGGGCCAGGCACCGGGGAGCTGTTTTTT - TRBV4-3 TRBD2 18 TRBJ2-2
CASIQGARNSPLHF TGTGCCAGCATCCAGGGGGCGCGCAATTCACCCCTCCACTTT - TRBV6-2/TRBV6-3 TRBD1 14 TRBJ1-6
CASSLEYYGYTF TGTGCCAGCAGTTTGGAATACTATGGCTACACCTTC - TRBV28 - 12 TRBJ1-2